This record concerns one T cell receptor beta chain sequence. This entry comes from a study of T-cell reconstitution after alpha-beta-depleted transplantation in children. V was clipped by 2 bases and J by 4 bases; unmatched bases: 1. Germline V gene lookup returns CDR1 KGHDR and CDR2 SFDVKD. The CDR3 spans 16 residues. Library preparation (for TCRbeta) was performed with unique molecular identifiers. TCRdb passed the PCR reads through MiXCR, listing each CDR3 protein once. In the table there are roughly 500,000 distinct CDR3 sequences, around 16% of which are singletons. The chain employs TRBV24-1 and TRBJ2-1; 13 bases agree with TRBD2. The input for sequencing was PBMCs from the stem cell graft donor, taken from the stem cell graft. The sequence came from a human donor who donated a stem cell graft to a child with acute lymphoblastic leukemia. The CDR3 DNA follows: TGTGCCACCAGTGATTGGACTAGCGGGGGATACAATGAGCAGTTCTTC. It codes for CATSDWTSGGYNEQFF.